The 19 T cell receptor beta chains presented below share a single source sample, sequenced in a study of cytomegalovirus exposure and HLA in healthy donors (dated by TCRdb to about 2017). The library was built by means of the immunoSEQ multiplex PCR assay. TCRdb took this table from immuneACCESS and kept in-frame rearrangements with V and J called. Such tables lack part of the clones; where checked against another copy, unresolved V genes explain under half of the gap, and the rest is unexplained. The sample table contains over 85,000 clones; only one count was recorded for about 92% of them. The top ten constitute approximately 1.9% of the sample. Sequenced: PBMCs. The receptors shown here come from a woman aged 18-30 years in good health and CMV-seronegative.

The chain uses TRBV10-2 and TRBJ2-2; TRBD2 matches at 15 bases. Germline CDR1 WSHSY, CDR2 SAAADI. The CDR3 is 20 amino acids. Trimming removed 0 bases from V and 0 bases from J; junction bases left unmatched: 5. For the CDR3, the DNA is TGCGCCAGCAGTGAGTCGAGGGGACTAGCGGGGGGCTCGAACACCGGGGAGCTGTTTTTT. Translating gives CASSESRGLAGGSNTGELFF.

The chain combines TRBV10-1 with TRBJ2-3; D call uncertain. Trimming left V 6 bases short and J 0 bases short, with 10 bases between. The CDR3 is 14 residues long. Per germline, CDR1 WNHNN and CDR2 SYGVQD (reference sequence). CDR3 bases: TGCGCCAGCAGCGGTAGCTCTAGCACAGATACGCAGTATTTT. Amino acids: CASSGSSSTDTQYF.

The chain couples TRBV28 to TRBJ2-1; D perhaps matches TRBD2 (5 bases). V shed 1 base and J shed 0 bases, with 31 bases lying between them. Germline values: CDR1 MDHEN, CDR2 SYDVKM. The CDR3 has 23 residues. CDR3 in DNA: TGTGCCAGCAGTTTATCACCTAGAGCGGCGGCCAACAGTCCCTCACACTCCTACAATGAGCAGTTCTTC. It specifies CASSLSPRAAANSPSHSYNEQFF.

The chain carries TRBV11-2 and TRBJ2-7; the D gene is possibly TRBD1 (6 bases). CDR1 is SGHAT, CDR2 FQNNGV, per germline. V was clipped by 6 bases and J by 7 bases, with 19 bases between them. The CDR3 is 14 amino acids. CDR3 loop: CASRDPRGGREQYF. DNA for the CDR3: TGTGCCAGCAGAGATCCCAGGGGTGGTCGGGAGCAGTACTTC.

This chain joins TRBV4-2 and TRBJ2-5, with 7 bases matching TRBD2. The CDR3 is made up of 14 amino acids. Germline CDR1 LGHNA, CDR2 YNFKEQ. Trimming removed 2 bases from V and 3 bases from J; junction bases left unmatched: 3. The CDR3 DNA reads TGTGCCAGCAGCCAAAGAGCGGGGAAAGAGACCCAGTACTTC. Translating it yields CASSQRAGKETQYF.

The V gene is TRBV6-1, the J gene TRBJ1-5; 7 bases agree with TRBD1. Losses at the gene ends were 3 bases for V and 5 bases for J; bases not matched to a gene: 13. CDR3 length: 17 amino acids. Germline-derived CDR1 and CDR2 are MNHNS and SASEGT. CDR3: CASSDGTEGWGDQPQHF. CDR3 nucleotides: TGTGCCAGCAGTGACGGGACAGAAGGGTGGGGGGATCAGCCCCAGCATTTT.

This sequence joins TRBV27 and TRBJ2-5; TRBD2 agrees at 9 bases. The CDR3 consists of 17 residues. Germline V gene sequence: CDR1 MNHEY, CDR2 SMNVEV (reference sequence). With V trimmed by 3 bases and J by 5 bases, 13 bases remained unmatched. The CDR3 loop is CASSFDGGGARRETQYF. CDR3 DNA: TGTGCCAGCAGTTTCGATGGCGGGGGGGCTCGAAGGGAGACCCAGTACTTC.

The chain combines TRBV11-2 with TRBJ2-1, with D possibly TRBD2 on 6 matching bases. CDR3 length: 15 residues. Per the germline V gene, CDR1 is SGHAT and CDR2 is FQNNGV. V was clipped by 5 bases and J by 7 bases, with 18 bases between them. DNA for the CDR3: TGTGCCAGCAGCGGAATAGCGGTGGGCGGGAATGAGCAGTTCTTC. This gives the protein CASSGIAVGGNEQFF.

The CDR3 is CASSPGGGHNEQFF. CDR3 nucleotide sequence: TGTGCCAGCAGCCCCGGCGGGGGGCACAATGAGCAGTTCTTC. The V gene is TRBV7-2, the J gene TRBJ2-1; 8 bases agree with TRBD2. CDR1 is SGHTA and CDR2 is FQGNSA in the germline V gene. The V gene end was trimmed by 5 bases and the J gene end by 5 bases; junction bases not matched to a gene: 5. The CDR3 length is 14 residues.

The genes are TRBV5-1 and TRBJ2-7; 8 positions agree with TRBD1. In germline, CDR1 is SGHRS, CDR2 YFSETQ. This CDR3 has 15 amino acids. The J segment lost 9 bases and the V segment lost 0 bases, leaving 11 bases of the junction unmatched. Here the CDR3 reads CASSLEGTGLSGQYF. The CDR3 DNA follows: TGCGCCAGCAGCTTGGAAGGGACAGGCCTCTCGGGGCAGTACTTC.

J is TRBJ2-7 and V is TRBV4-2; D remains ambiguous. The CDR3 loop spans 15 amino acids. V lost 0 bases and J lost 0, with 9 bases in between. Germline lookup yields CDR1 LGHNA and CDR2 YNFKEQ. The CDR3 loop is CASSQDLSGSYEQYF. CDR3 DNA: TGTGCCAGCAGCCAAGATCTGAGTGGCTCCTACGAGCAGTACTTC.

The rearrangement uses TRBV6-5 and TRBJ1-1; D might be TRBD1 (6 bases). The V and J ends lost 3 bases and 5 bases respectively, with 13 bases between them. Germline assignment: CDR1 MNHEY and CDR2 SVGAGI. The CDR3 contains 14 residues. For the CDR3, the DNA is TGTGCCAGCAGTTATGCAGGGGTTAGAACTGAAGCTTTCTTT. As protein: CASSYAGVRTEAFF.

The chain joins TRBV30 to TRBJ2-3; 11 bases agree with TRBD1. The CDR3 totals 14 residues. Germline V gives CDR1 GTSNPN, CDR2 SVGIG (reference sequence). V gave up 3 bases and J gave up 4 bases; unmatched junction bases: 3. CDR3 nucleotides: TGTGCCTGGAGGCGGACAGGGGGCGCAGATACGCAGTATTTT. It translates to CAWRRTGGADTQYF.

The V gene is TRBV6-6, the J gene TRBJ1-4, with D hard to call. The CDR3 loop spans 14 amino acids. CDR1 and CDR2 (germline): MNHNY, SVGAGI (reference sequence). The ends were cut back, 0 bases at V and 3 bases at J, with 5 bases in the middle. CDR3 residues: CASSYSHPNEKLFF. DNA for the CDR3: TGTGCCAGCAGTTACTCTCATCCTAATGAAAAACTGTTTTTT.

This clone was detected only once. This chain links TRBV10-3 with TRBJ1-1, with 7 bases identical to TRBD1. After removal of 4 bases from V and 0 bases from J, the junction contained 2 bases not matched to a gene. The CDR3 extends over 14 amino acids. CDR1 ENHRY and CDR2 SYGVKD come from the germline V gene. CDR3 nucleotides: TGTGCCATCAGTGCGACAGGGTTGAACACTGAAGCTTTCTTT. This gives the protein CAISATGLNTEAFF.

The V call is TRBV30, the J call TRBJ1-4; possibly TRBD1 for D (5 bases). In germline, CDR1 is GTSNPN, CDR2 SVGIG (reference sequence). The germline V and J ends were trimmed by 7 bases and 16 bases, with 28 bases remaining between them. The CDR3 loop spans 14 amino acids. This CDR3 reads CASDQGGPGGAAFF. For the CDR3, the DNA is TGTGCCTCTGACCAGGGAGGCCCGGGTGGAGCTGCGTTTTTT.

CDR3 DNA sequence: TGTGCCAGCAGTCAGCCGCCCGGGGCTGAAGCTTTCTTT. Its translation: CASSQPPGAEAFF. J is TRBJ1-1 and V is TRBV25-1; no clear D gene. The CDR3 has 13 residues. V was clipped by 5 bases and J by 6 bases, with 13 bases between them. Germline-derived CDR1 and CDR2 are MGHDK and SYGVNS. Variable domain in full (rest from reference TRBV25-1 and TRBJ1-1): EADIYQTPRYLVIGTGKKITLECSQTMGHDKMYWYQQDPGMELHLIHYSYGVNSTEKGDLSSESTVSRIRTEHFPLTLESARPSHTSQYLCASSQPPGAEAFFGQGTRLTVV.

This chain joins TRBV19 and TRBJ1-4; 9 bases map to TRBD1. This CDR3 comprises 13 residues. Losses at the gene ends were 8 bases for V and 7 bases for J; bases not matched to a gene: 5. The germline V gene has CDR1 LNHDA and CDR2 SQIVND (reference sequence). The CDR3 loop reads CASSRDRVEKLFF. The CDR3 region has the DNA TGTGCCAGTTCTCGGGACAGGGTTGAAAAACTGTTTTTT. The variable domain in full, completed from reference TRBV19 and TRBJ1-4, reads DGGITQSPKYLFRKEGQNVTLSCEQNLNHDAMYWYRQDPGQGLRLIYYSQIVNDFQKGDIAEGYSVSREKKESFPLTVTSAQKNPTAFYLCASSRDRVEKLFFGSGTQLSVL.

The chain employs TRBV29-1 and TRBJ1-2, with no clear D. V was cut by 1 base and J by 2 bases, with 8 bases left in between. Germline CDR1 reads SQVTM; CDR2 reads ANQGSEA. This CDR3 is 13 amino acids long. CDR3: CSVEAGPNYGYTF. In DNA form, the CDR3 reads TGCAGCGTTGAAGCAGGTCCCAACTATGGCTACACCTTC.